This entry lists 10 T cell receptor beta chains sequenced from one sample in a study of blood T cells in healthy people across ages. Primed by a sample-barcoded 5' primer and a J-beta primer mix, a second PCR proceeded for about 6 to 11 cycles. TCRdb ran MiXCR on the 5' RACE reads and lists one entry per CDR3 protein. The sample lists 1.2 million to 1.5 million distinct CDR3 sequences; about 43% were seen once. Sample: blood. Receptors originate from a young woman in good health.

The chain joins TRBV4-1 to TRBJ1-4, with D possibly matching TRBD1 (5 bases). CDR1 is MGHRA and CDR2 is YSYEKL in the germline V gene. The CDR3 contains 16 residues. Trimming took off 2 bases at V and 1 base at J, with 11 bases between the two ends. The CDR3 DNA reads TGCGCCAGCAGCCAATCGAGGGGAGTAACTAATGAAAAACTGTTTTTT. This sequence encodes CASSQSRGVTNEKLFF.

In its sample, this clonotype was seen a few times. The CDR3 spells CASSLMRWSSYNEQFF. CDR3 in DNA: TGTGCCAGCAGTTTAATGCGTTGGAGCTCCTACAATGAGCAGTTCTTC. This sequence joins TRBV12-3 or TRBV12-4 and TRBJ2-1; unclear D gene. The length of the CDR3 is 16 residues. V lost 2 bases, J lost 0 bases, and 11 bases lay in between.

The chain recombines TRBV10-3 with TRBJ2-6; either TRBD1 or TRBD2 may fit D (5 bases each). This CDR3 contains 14 residues. The germline gives CDR1 ENHRY, CDR2 SYGVKD. V lost 3 bases and J lost 3, with 6 bases in between. The CDR3 here is CAISDGGGANVLTF. As DNA, the CDR3 is TGTGCCATCAGTGATGGGGGTGGGGCCAACGTCCTGACTTTC.

The chain uses TRBV27 and TRBJ1-4; D is undetermined. The CDR3 loop spans 14 amino acids. Germline CDR1 is MNHEY and CDR2 is SMNVEV (reference sequence). Between the trimmed V and J ends, which lost 1 base and 5 bases, there was a span of 8 bases. As DNA, the CDR3 is TGTGCCAGCAGTTTATACGGGCGCAATGAAAAACTGTTTTTT. It encodes CASSLYGRNEKLFF.

This clonotype came up once. The rearrangement joins TRBV18 to TRBJ2-3; TRBD2 matches at 8 bases. In germline, CDR1 is KGHSH, CDR2 LQKENI. The CDR3 covers 17 residues. Trimming at V came to 2 bases and at J to 3 bases, leaving 10 bases not matched to a gene. CDR3 DNA: TGTGCCAGCTCACCAGTGGTAGCGGGGCCGGGGACAGATACGCAGTATTTT. As protein: CASSPVVAGPGTDTQYF.

The chain couples TRBV28 to TRBJ1-4; no firm D call. Trimming shortened V by 6 bases and J by 7 bases, and 18 bases separated the two germline ends. Looked up from germline, CDR1 is MDHEN and CDR2 is SYDVKM. The CDR3 covers 15 residues. CDR3 region: CASSSSAGMGEKLFF. CDR3 sequence (DNA): TGTGCCAGCAGCTCATCGGCGGGTATGGGTGAAAAACTGTTTTTT.

This clonotype was counted a few times. J is TRBJ2-1 and V is TRBV5-1, with 8 bases lining up with TRBD2. The CDR3 has 16 amino acids. Germline V gene lookup returns CDR1 SGHRS and CDR2 YFSETQ. V lost 4 bases to trimming and J lost 12 bases; unmatched junction nucleotides: 18. The CDR3 is CASSRDSGNMALGQFF. CDR3 bases: TGCGCCAGCAGCCGAGATAGCGGGAACATGGCCCTGGGGCAGTTCTTC.

The chain carries TRBV12-3 or TRBV12-4 and TRBJ2-3; 12 bases fit TRBD2. The CDR3 loop spans 15 amino acids. Trimming at V came to 4 bases and at J to 7 bases, leaving 6 bases not matched to a gene. This chain's CDR3 is CASSSTSGSIHTQYF. In DNA form, the CDR3 reads TGTGCCAGCAGTTCGACTAGCGGGAGCATCCATACGCAGTATTTT.

V and J are TRBV3-1 and TRBJ2-5; D gene uncertain. V dropped 1 base and J dropped 6 bases, with 15 bases sitting between them. The germline CDR1 and CDR2 sequences are LGHDT and YNNKEL (reference sequence). This CDR3 spans 15 amino acids. CDR3 amino acids: CASSQVHPTDQTQYF. The CDR3 nucleotides are TGTGCCAGCAGCCAAGTCCACCCCACGGATCAGACCCAGTACTTC.

This clonotype turned up a few times. This chain joins TRBV6-5 and TRBJ2-7; possibly TRBD1 for D (5 bases). This CDR3 has 14 amino acids. Trimming removed 2 bases from V and 2 bases from J, with 10 bases in between. Germline V gene data show CDR1 as MNHEY and CDR2 as SVGAGI. The CDR3 nucleotides read TGTGCCAGCAGTTACCAAGGACATCCCTACGAGCAGTACTTC. It codes for CASSYQGHPYEQYF.